Below, 20 T cell receptor beta chains from the same sample are listed, as sequenced in a study of shared clonotypes between healthy human individuals. Naive CD8 cells, CD45RO-negative and positively selected for CCR7, excluded terminally differentiated effector memory CD45RA+ cells. Sequenced by immunoSEQ multiplex PCR; TCRdb stores in-frame clones only, minus some. The table includes approximately 2,200,000 clones, more than 85% detected once. The sequenced sample consisted of naive CD8+ T cells from PBMCs. All receptors come from a man aged 18 to 29 in good health. Some clones in this sample may be carry-over from other donors' samples.

This rearrangement joins TRBV21-1 to TRBJ2-7; the table's D call, TRBD2, was not checked against the DNA. TRBV21-1 is flagged as a pseudogene. The CDR3 runs 19 residues. The chain's CDR3 is CASSKKGGLAEKSSYEQYF. CDR3 bases: TGTGCCAGCAGCAAAAAAGGGGGACTAGCGGAAAAAAGCTCCTACGAGCAGTACTTC.

The chain links TRBV27 to TRBJ2-1, with 9 bases matching TRBD2. The germline V gene encodes CDR1 MNHEY and CDR2 SMNVEV (reference sequence). The CDR3 has 16 residues. The V segment lost 1 base and the J segment 2 bases; nucleotides outside the gene matches: 3. The CDR3 nucleotides are TGTGCCAGCAGTTTATATCGGACTAGCGCCTACAATGAGCAGTTCTTC. It codes for CASSLYRTSAYNEQFF.

The chain employs TRBV4-3 and TRBJ2-7; 10 positions agree with TRBD2. With V trimmed by 0 bases and J by 5 bases, 10 bases remained unmatched. The CDR3 sequence is 17 residues long. The germline V gene has CDR1 LGHNA and CDR2 YSLEER. The CDR3 DNA is TGCGCCAGCAGCCAAGATAGGTCTAGCGGGAGTGTGGACGAGCAGTACTTC. Translated: CASSQDRSSGSVDEQYF.

The chain couples TRBV18 to TRBJ2-1; a weak D match, TRBD1 (6 bases). The length of the CDR3 is 18 residues. V dropped 0 bases and J dropped 0 bases, with 15 bases sitting between them. Looked up from germline, CDR1 is KGHSH and CDR2 is LQKENI. The CDR3 here is CASSPPTTGKSSYNEQFF. CDR3 nucleotide sequence: TGTGCCAGCTCACCACCGACGACAGGCAAAAGCTCCTACAATGAGCAGTTCTTC.

The gene calls are TRBV6-1 and TRBJ1-1, with D tentatively TRBD1 (6 bases). Germline V gives CDR1 MNHNS, CDR2 SASEGT. The CDR3 is 17 residues long. V gave up 4 bases and J gave up 6 bases, with 24 bases separating them. The CDR3 here is CASSVKPWAGAPPEAFF. CDR3 coding DNA: TGTGCCAGCAGTGTAAAACCCTGGGCAGGGGCCCCCCCTGAAGCTTTCTTT.

This chain joins TRBV5-1 and TRBJ2-7; 10 nucleotides align to TRBD1. CDR1 SGHRS and CDR2 YFSETQ come from the germline V gene. The CDR3 runs 15 residues. J was trimmed by 3 bases and V by 7 bases; bases with no gene match: 10. The CDR3 region has the DNA TGCGCCAGCGCCGCGACAGGGGGCCGCCTCTACGAGCAGTACTTC. It yields the protein CASAATGGRLYEQYF.

This chain connects TRBV6-5 to TRBJ2-3; 11 nucleotides align to TRBD2. CDR3 length: 14 amino acids. V shed 6 bases and J 6 bases; nucleotides not matched to a gene: 5. Germline loops: CDR1 MNHEY, CDR2 SVGAGI. As DNA, the CDR3 is TGTGCCAGCAGCATAGCGGGAGGGTATGATACGCAGTATTTT. It translates to CASSIAGGYDTQYF.

The genes are TRBV6-5 and TRBJ2-2; 8 bases are a match to TRBD2. With V trimmed by 5 bases and J by 8 bases, 7 bases remained unmatched. CDR1 and CDR2 (germline): MNHEY, SVGAGI. The CDR3 runs to 14 residues. The CDR3, as DNA: TGTGCCAGCAGTCCCGGGACTAGTCTTGGGGAGCTGTTTTTT. It translates to CASSPGTSLGELFF.

The chain has TRBV6-5 and TRBJ1-6; D is perhaps TRBD1 (6 bases). The CDR3 is 14 amino acids. CDR1 is MNHEY and CDR2 is SVGAGI in the germline V gene. Trimming removed 5 bases from V and 7 bases from J, with 12 bases in between. The CDR3 bases are TGTGCCAGCAGTATTGAGGGGGGAAATTCACCCCTCCACTTT. This sequence encodes CASSIEGGNSPLHF.

The CDR3 coding sequence is TGTGCCAGCAGTCTCACACTAGCGGGAGGCACCTACGAGCAGTACTTC. Its translation: CASSLTLAGGTYEQYF. The chain combines TRBV27 with TRBJ2-7; 12 nucleotides line up with TRBD2. CDR1 is MNHEY and CDR2 is SMNVEV in the germline V gene (reference sequence). V was pared by 5 bases and J by 2 bases, with 7 bases of the junction left unmatched. CDR3 length: 16 residues.

The chain recombines TRBV30 with TRBJ2-3; D may match TRBD1 or TRBD2 (5 bases each). The CDR3 runs 13 residues. Trimming pared 5 bases from V and 4 bases from J, leaving 13 bases between. CDR1 and CDR2 from the germline V gene are GTSNPN and SVGIG (reference sequence). The CDR3 reads CAWGTVGPDTQYF. The CDR3 DNA is TGTGCCTGGGGGACGGTAGGGCCAGATACGCAGTATTTT.

V usage is TRBV2 and J usage is TRBJ1-1; weak D call: TRBD1 (5 bases). This CDR3 contains 16 residues. With 8 bases removed from V and 1 base from J, the gap between germline ends came to 20 bases. In germline, CDR1 is SNHLY, CDR2 FYNNEI. The CDR3 region is CASGFGDGERNTEAFF. The CDR3 region has the DNA TGTGCCAGCGGGTTTGGGGACGGGGAAAGGAACACTGAAGCTTTCTTT. Looking up the rest from reference TRBV2 and TRBJ1-1 gives the full variable domain: EPEVTQTPSHQVTQMGQEVILRCVPISNHLYFYWYRQILGQKVEFLVSFYNNEISEKSEIFDDQFSVERPDGSNFTLKIRSTKLEDSAMYFCASGFGDGERNTEAFFGQGTRLTVV.

Worth noting for this clone: At one end, the junction sequence differs from germline, possibly due to a read error. The sample has other DNA sequences that encode this CDR3 too. This chain links TRBV29-1 with TRBJ1-2; D call uncertain. From germline, CDR1 is SQVTM and CDR2 ANQGSEA. There are 11 residues in the CDR3. CDR3 protein: CSVVSSYGYTF. The CDR3 DNA is TGCAGCGTTGTAAGCAGCTATGGCTACACTTTC.

With respect to this clone: The sample holds other DNA sequences that translate to the same CDR3. This sequence joins TRBV9 and TRBJ2-1; D not certain. Germline V lookup: CDR1 SGDLS, CDR2 YYNGEE. V was trimmed by 0 bases and J by 9 bases, leaving 10 bases between them. This CDR3 region has 13 residues. CDR3 loop: CASSVGTGSEQFF. CDR3 DNA: TGTGCCAGCAGCGTAGGGACGGGTAGTGAGCAGTTCTTC. Full variable domain (rest looked up from reference TRBV9 and TRBJ2-1): DSGVTQTPKHLITATGQRVTLRCSPRSGDLSVYWYQQSLDQGLQFLIQYYNGEERAKGNILERFSAQQFPDLHSELNLSSLELGDSALYFCASSVGTGSEQFFGPGTRLTVL.

This chain joins TRBV6-1 and TRBJ2-7; a weak D match, TRBD2 (7 bases). Germline CDR1 is MNHNS and CDR2 is SASEGT. Trimming took off 2 bases at V and 5 bases at J, with 13 bases between the two ends. The CDR3 length is 14 residues. CDR3 loop: CASSEWEGGNEQYF. Here the CDR3 DNA reads TGTGCCAGCAGTGAATGGGAGGGGGGCAACGAGCAGTACTTC.

This chain connects TRBV4-3 to TRBJ1-2, with TRBD1 matching over 7 bases. V lost 2 bases to trimming and J lost 4 bases; unmatched junction nucleotides: 4. The CDR3 covers 14 residues. CDR1 LGHNA and CDR2 YSLEER come from the germline V gene. The CDR3 protein is CASSQRQGGYGYTF. In DNA form, the CDR3 reads TGCGCCAGCAGCCAAAGACAGGGTGGCTATGGCTACACCTTC.

The rearrangement joins TRBV11-2 to TRBJ2-1, with TRBD2 identical over 11 bases. V lost 3 bases, J lost 6 bases, and 4 bases stayed unmatched. Germline CDR1 is SGHAT and CDR2 is FQNNGV. The CDR3 extends over 15 amino acids. In DNA, the CDR3 is TGTGCCAGCAGCTTCCTAGCGGGAGGCAGCAATGAGCAGTTCTTC. This sequence encodes CASSFLAGGSNEQFF.

The chain couples TRBV19 to TRBJ1-5, with 9 bases identical to TRBD1. V gave up 6 bases and J gave up 2 bases; unmatched junction bases: 14. Germline CDR1 and CDR2: LNHDA and SQIVND (reference sequence). CDR3 length: 18 residues. In nucleotides, the CDR3 is TGTGCCAGTAGATCCGACAGGGGGTTCCTCGTGGGCAATCAGCCCCAGCATTTT. This gives the protein CASRSDRGFLVGNQPQHF.

This clone has a single count. The chain uses TRBV27 and TRBJ2-6, with D possibly TRBD2 on 6 matching bases. The CDR3 runs 16 residues. CDR1 and CDR2 (germline): MNHEY, SMNVEV (reference sequence). Trimming shortened V by 6 bases and J by 0 bases, and 12 bases separated the two germline ends. The CDR3 loop is CASSRRDLSGANVLTF. As DNA, the CDR3 is TGTGCCAGCAGCCGGAGGGACCTCTCTGGGGCCAACGTCCTGACTTTC.

The V gene is TRBV7-3, the J gene TRBJ2-2; D gene uncertain. Trimming cost V 4 bases and J 5 bases, with 5 bases left between them. In germline, CDR1 is SGHTA, CDR2 FQGTGA. CDR3 length: 12 residues. In DNA form, the CDR3 reads TGTGCCAGCAGCTCCCGAACCGGGGAGCTGTTTTTT. It encodes CASSSRTGELFF.